This T cell receptor (beta chain) was found in a study of T cells in Graves' hyperthyroidism and ophthalmopathy. General study results and limits: Most thyroid clonotypes that were expanded above 0.001 also turned up in blood.

The PBMCs had their origin in roughly 10 ml of fresh peripheral blood. Amplification targeted TCR beta CDR3 regions from RNA transcripts. TCR CDR3 regions were first amplified by RT-PCR with HTBI primers. TCRdb reprocessed the multiplex PCR reads via MiXCR and lists one record per CDR3 protein. The sample lists hundreds of thousands of distinct CDR3 sequences; less than 25% were seen once. In its sample, this clonotype was seen a few times. Antigen: not known. This CDR3 contains 14 residues. V was pared by 0 bases and J by 7 bases, with 13 bases between. Germline V gene lookup returns CDR1 ENHRY and CDR2 SYGVKD.

The chain uses TRBV10-3 and TRBJ2-7; D assignment may be TRBD1 or TRBD2 (7 bases each). Sequenced input: blood. The receptor was isolated from a woman in her seventies with Graves' ophthalmopathy. CDR3 region: CAISESAQGGEQYF. In DNA form, the CDR3 reads TGTGCCATCAGTGAGTCGGCCCAGGGGGGGGAGCAGTACTTC.